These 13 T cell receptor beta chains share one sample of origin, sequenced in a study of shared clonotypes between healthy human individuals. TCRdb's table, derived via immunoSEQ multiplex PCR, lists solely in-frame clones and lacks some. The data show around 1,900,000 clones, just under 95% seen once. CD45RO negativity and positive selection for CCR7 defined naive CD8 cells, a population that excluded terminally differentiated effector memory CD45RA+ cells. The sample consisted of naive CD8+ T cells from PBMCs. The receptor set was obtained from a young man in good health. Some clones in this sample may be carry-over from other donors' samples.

This CDR3 reads CASSLIGSEQYF. In DNA form, the CDR3 reads TGTGCCAGCAGCCTCATAGGGAGCGAGCAGTACTTC. V usage is TRBV9 and J usage is TRBJ2-7, with TRBD2 as a possible D gene (5 bases). Germline CDR1 is SGDLS and CDR2 is YYNGEE. The CDR3 is 12 residues long. Trimming shortened V by 4 bases and J by 6 bases, and 11 bases separated the two germline ends.

The CDR3 DNA sequence: TGTGCCACCAGCAGAGACACAGGGTCGGGAACAGATACGCAGTATTTT. Translated: CATSRDTGSGTDTQYF. This chain connects TRBV15 to TRBJ2-3, with a tentative D call TRBD1 (6 bases). Germline V gene data show CDR1 as LNHNV and CDR2 as YYDKDF (reference sequence). V shed 0 bases and J shed 3 bases, with 13 bases lying between them. There are 16 residues in the CDR3.

As DNA, the CDR3 is TGTGCCAGCAGCTTAAGGGTGGCACCCGCTGAAGCTTTCTTT. Its protein product is CASSLRVAPAEAFF. V usage is TRBV7-9 and J usage is TRBJ1-1; D is unclear. Trimming left V 2 bases short and J 6 bases short, with 13 bases between. This CDR3 is built from 14 residues. CDR1 and CDR2 (germline): SEHNR, FQNEAQ (reference sequence).

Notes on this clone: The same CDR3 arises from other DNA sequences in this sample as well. In DNA, the CDR3 is TGTGCCAGCAGCTTGAAACGGGAGGCTTACAATGAGCAGTTCTTC. Its translation is CASSLKREAYNEQFF. The chain couples TRBV5-4 to TRBJ2-1, with 7 positions matching TRBD2. From germline, CDR1 is SGHNT and CDR2 YYREEE (reference sequence). The trim removed 1 base at V and 4 bases at J, leaving 5 bases unmatched. The length of the CDR3 is 15 residues.

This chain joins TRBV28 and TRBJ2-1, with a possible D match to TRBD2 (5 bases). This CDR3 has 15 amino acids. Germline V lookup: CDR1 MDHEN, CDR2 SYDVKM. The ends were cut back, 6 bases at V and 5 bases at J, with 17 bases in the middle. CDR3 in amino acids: CASSPEWERNNEQFF. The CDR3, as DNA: TGTGCCAGCAGCCCTGAGTGGGAGCGGAACAATGAGCAGTTCTTC. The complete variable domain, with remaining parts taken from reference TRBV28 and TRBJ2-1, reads DVKVTQSSRYLVKRTGEKVFLECVQDMDHENMFWYRQDPGLGLRLIYFSYDVKMKEKGDIPEGYSVSREKKERFSLILESASTNQTSMYLCASSPEWERNNEQFFGPGTRLTVL.

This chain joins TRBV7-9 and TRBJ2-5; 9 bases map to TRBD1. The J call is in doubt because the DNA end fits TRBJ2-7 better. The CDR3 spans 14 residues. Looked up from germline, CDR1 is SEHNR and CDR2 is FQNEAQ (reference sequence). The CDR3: CASSPWDRVYEQYF. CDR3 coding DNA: TGTGCCAGCAGCCCATGGGACAGGGTCTACGAGCAGTACTTC.

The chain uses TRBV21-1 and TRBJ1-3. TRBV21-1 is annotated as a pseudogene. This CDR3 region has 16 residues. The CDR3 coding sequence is TGTGCCAGCAACTATCCGGGCGGTAGATCTGGAAACACCATATATTTT. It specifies CASNYPGGRSGNTIYF.

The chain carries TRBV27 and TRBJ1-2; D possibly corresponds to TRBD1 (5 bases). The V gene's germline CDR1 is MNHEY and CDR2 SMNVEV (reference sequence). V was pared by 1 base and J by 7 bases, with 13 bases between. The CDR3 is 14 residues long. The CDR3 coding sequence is TGTGCCAGCAGTTTATTGGGAGGGGATGGTGGCTACACCTTC. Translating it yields CASSLLGGDGGYTF.

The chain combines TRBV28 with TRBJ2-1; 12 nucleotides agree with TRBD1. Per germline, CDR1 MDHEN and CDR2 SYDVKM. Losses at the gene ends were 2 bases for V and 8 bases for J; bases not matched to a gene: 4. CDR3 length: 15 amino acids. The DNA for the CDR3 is TGTGCCAGCAGTTTAAGGGGACAGGGGGCCGATGAGCAGTTCTTC. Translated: CASSLRGQGADEQFF. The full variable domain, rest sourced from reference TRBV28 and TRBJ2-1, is DVKVTQSSRYLVKRTGEKVFLECVQDMDHENMFWYRQDPGLGLRLIYFSYDVKMKEKGDIPEGYSVSREKKERFSLILESASTNQTSMYLCASSLRGQGADEQFFGPGTRLTVL.

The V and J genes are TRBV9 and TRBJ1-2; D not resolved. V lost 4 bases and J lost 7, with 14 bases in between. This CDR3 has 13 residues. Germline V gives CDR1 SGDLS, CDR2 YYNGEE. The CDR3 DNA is TGTGCCAGCAGCCCTCCCCGGAGAGGTGGCTACACCTTC. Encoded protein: CASSPPRRGGYTF.

The CDR3 sequence: CASSTSTAPLGETQYF. CDR3 DNA: TGTGCCAGCAGCACTTCGACAGCACCATTGGGGGAGACCCAGTACTTC. The chain combines TRBV9 with TRBJ2-5; a possible D gene is TRBD1 (5 bases). The germline V and J ends were trimmed by 4 bases and 5 bases, with 21 bases remaining between them. The CDR3 has 16 amino acids. CDR1 and CDR2 (germline): SGDLS, YYNGEE. The whole variable domain, filled in from reference TRBV9 and TRBJ2-5, reads DSGVTQTPKHLITATGQRVTLRCSPRSGDLSVYWYQQSLDQGLQFLIQYYNGEERAKGNILERFSAQQFPDLHSELNLSSLELGDSALYFCASSTSTAPLGETQYFGPGTRLLVL.

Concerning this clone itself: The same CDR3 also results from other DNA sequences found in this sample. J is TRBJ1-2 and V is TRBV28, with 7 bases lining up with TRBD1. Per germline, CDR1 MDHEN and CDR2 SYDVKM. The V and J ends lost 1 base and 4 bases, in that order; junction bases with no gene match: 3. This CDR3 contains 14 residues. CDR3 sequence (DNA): TGTGCCAGCAGTTTATCAGGGACAGCCTATGGCTACACCTTC. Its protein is CASSLSGTAYGYTF.

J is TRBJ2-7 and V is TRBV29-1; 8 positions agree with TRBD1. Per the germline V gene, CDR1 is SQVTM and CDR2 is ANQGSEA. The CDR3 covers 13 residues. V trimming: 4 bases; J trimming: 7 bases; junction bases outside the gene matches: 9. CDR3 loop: CSVVPRGLYEQYF. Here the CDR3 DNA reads TGCAGCGTTGTTCCCAGGGGGCTGTATGAGCAGTACTTC.